This T cell receptor beta chain was recovered during a study of blood T cell repertoires in COVID-19. In this sample, this clone turned up once. The method was immunoSEQ multiplex PCR; TCRdb's version includes in-frame clones alone and lacks a portion of them. There are roughly 250,000 clones in the sample; roughly 90% occur only once, and around 0.8% lies in the top ten. The receptor was isolated from a man younger than 45 with acute or convalescent COVID-19. The sample taken for sequencing was peripheral blood.

Here the CDR3 reads CASSSQPNTEAFF. In nucleotides, the CDR3 is TGTGCCAGCAGCTCACAGCCGAACACTGAAGCTTTCTTT. This chain connects TRBV11-2 to TRBJ1-1; D unclear. Germline V gene data show CDR1 as SGHAT and CDR2 as FQNNGV. The V end lost 4 bases, the J end lost 1 base, and 7 bases lay between the germline ends. The CDR3 totals 13 residues.